This T cell receptor (beta chain) was obtained from a study of shared clonotypes between healthy human individuals. Across the study: Per donor, three plates held CD4 naive cells, three held CD4 memory, two held CD8 naive and one held CD8 memory.

Study processing details: Filtering of immunoSEQ junctional sequences could not match full-length read filtering. Some clones are missing from TCRdb's copy, which holds only in-frame ones; the method was immunoSEQ multiplex PCR. V, J and clone size reflect that table, while D and trimming were determined from the DNA. Of over 750,000 clones listed, roughly 96% were seen once; the top ten hold less than 0.25%. Looked up from germline, CDR1 is SQVTM and CDR2 is ANQGSEA. The CDR3 contains 15 residues. V shed 4 bases and J 4 bases; nucleotides not matched to a gene: 12. CD8 cells regarded as naive lacked CD45RO, were positively chosen for CCR7, and omitted terminally differentiated effector memory CD45RA+ cells. The healthy adult donors were HIV-negative and reported no recent acute infections or vaccinations. Caucasian adults residing in Nashville, Tennessee made up all the donors.

The sequence was collected from a man aged 30 to 45 in good health. Source material: naive CD8+ T cells sorted from blood. This chain joins TRBV29-1 and TRBJ2-7; 8 bases map to TRBD1. This chain's CDR3 is CSVVFGQGSTYEQYF. DNA of the CDR3: TGCAGCGTTGTATTTGGACAGGGTAGTACATACGAGCAGTACTTC.